This T cell receptor (beta chain) was captured in a study of blood T cell repertoires in COVID-19. Study-level background: Samples representing acute and convalescent COVID-19 were sourced from the United States, Italy and Spain. T cells, B-cell-depleted T cells, or PBMCs supplied cDNA or gDNA.

Germline loops: CDR1 LNHNV, CDR2 YYDKDF (reference sequence). The V and J ends lost 2 bases and 5 bases, in that order; junction bases with no gene match: 4. The CDR3 totals 14 residues. How the authors handled the data: Amplification of reference gene primers was used by the study to estimate nucleated cell counts. Sequencing was performed with immunoSEQ multiplex PCR; in TCRdb, only in-frame clones are kept and a portion is missing. The DNA was the basis for D and trimming; V, J and clone size are from that table. The data show over 70,000 clones, about 88% seen once. Sample: peripheral blood. The chain uses TRBV15 and TRBJ1-1, with 8 bases identical to TRBD1. This TCR was recovered from a human donor in a cohort sampled during active COVID-19. CDR3 amino acids: CATSRPGGLTEAFF. As DNA, the CDR3 is TGTGCCACCAGCAGACCAGGGGGCTTGACTGAAGCTTTCTTT.